This note documents a single TCR beta chain sequence. Stable Graves' hyperthyroidism meant no ophthalmopathy progression within 18 months. Diagnosis relied on clinical symptoms, serum thyroxine and TRAb, thyroid ultrasound and orbital computed tomography. The data originate from a study of T cells in Graves' hyperthyroidism and ophthalmopathy. Study background: Staff took peripheral blood when the initial diagnosis was made, before any treatment began.

RNA transcripts provided the source from which TCR beta CDR3 regions were amplified. TCR CDR3 underwent first-round RT-PCR with the HTBI primer set. One entry per CDR3 protein, called by TCRdb with MiXCR from the multiplex PCR reads. The sample gives hundreds of thousands of distinct CDR3 sequences, just under 25% of which show up once; 70% to 75% is in the top ten. The CDR3 length is 15 residues. Germline V lookup: CDR1 SGHAT, CDR2 FQNNGV. Trimming cost V 3 bases and J 5 bases; bases outside gene matches: 8. V and J are TRBV11-2 and TRBJ2-7, with 9 bases lining up with TRBD1. The sequence was obtained from a man aged 50 to 60 with Graves' hyperthyroidism. The sequencing input was blood. CDR3 residues: CASSLWDREVNEQYF. Here the CDR3 DNA reads TGTGCCAGCAGCTTGTGGGACAGGGAAGTCAACGAGCAGTACTTC.